The 21 T cell receptor beta chains in this list originate from one sample, sequenced in a study of blood T cell repertoires in COVID-19. The method was immunoSEQ multiplex PCR; TCRdb's version includes in-frame clones alone and lacks a portion of them. Of over 350,000 clones in the sample, more than 80% were seen once. Sequencing input: peripheral blood. All receptors derive from a woman in her 30s with active or convalescent COVID-19.

The V call is TRBV7-2, the J call TRBJ2-1; the D is unclear. The CDR3 contains 12 residues. The V gene's germline CDR1 is SGHTA and CDR2 FQGNSA. Deletions cut 2 bases from V and 9 bases from J, with 8 bases between. The CDR3 sequence: CASSLTRVEQFF. CDR3 sequence (DNA): TGTGCCAGCAGCTTAACCCGGGTTGAGCAGTTCTTC. Looking up the rest from reference TRBV7-2 and TRBJ2-1 gives the full variable domain: GAGVSQSPSNKVTEKGKDVELRCDPISGHTALYWYRQSLGQGLEFLIYFQGNSAPDKSGLPSDRFSAERTGGSVSTLTIQRTQQEDSAVYLCASSLTRVEQFFGPGTRLTVL.

CDR3 residues: CASSQVRNTEAFF. CDR3 sequence (DNA): TGTGCCAGCAGCCAAGTCAGGAACACTGAAGCTTTCTTT. The chain couples TRBV3-1 (or the pseudogene TRBV3-2) to TRBJ1-1; D gene ambiguous. Germline V gene sequence: CDR1 LGHDT, CDR2 YNNKEL (reference sequence). There are 13 residues in the CDR3. Trimming cost V 1 base and J 1 base, with 4 bases left between them.

The DNA of the CDR3 is TGTGCCAGCAGTGCCGGTACCTGGGAGGTGAACACTGAAGCTTTCTTT. Encoded protein: CASSAGTWEVNTEAFF. The chain carries TRBV6-1 and TRBJ1-1; the D is unclear. The V end was cut by 4 bases, the J end by 0 bases, with 15 bases between. This CDR3 is built from 16 residues. Germline loops: CDR1 MNHNS, CDR2 SASEGT.

V is TRBV7-9 and J is TRBJ1-1, with 7 bases aligning to TRBD1. CDR3 size: 16 residues. Trimming at V came to 3 bases and at J to 0 bases, leaving 7 bases not matched to a gene. The germline CDR1 and CDR2 sequences are SEHNR and FQNEAQ (reference sequence). CDR3 loop: CASSFRDRLMNTEAFF. The CDR3 bases are TGTGCCAGCAGCTTCCGGGACAGACTGATGAACACTGAAGCTTTCTTT.

This rearrangement joins TRBV6-1 to TRBJ1-2; 10 bases match TRBD1. The CDR3 length is 15 residues. Per germline, CDR1 MNHNS and CDR2 SASEGT. J lost 4 bases, V lost 3 bases, and 5 bases had no gene match. The CDR3 protein is CASSDRDRGAYGYTF. The CDR3 DNA follows: TGTGCCAGCAGTGATAGGGACAGGGGTGCCTATGGCTACACCTTC.

The rearrangement uses TRBV5-8 and TRBJ1-1; maybe TRBD1 (5 bases). Trimming took 0 bases from V and 5 from J, leaving 11 bases between them. The CDR3 consists of 14 residues. Germline-derived CDR1 and CDR2 are SGHTS and YDEGEE. In nucleotides, the CDR3 is TGTGCCAGCAGCTTGGCGGGGGAAGTAACTGAAGCTTTCTTT. Translation gives CASSLAGEVTEAFF. The full variable domain, completed using reference TRBV5-8 and TRBJ1-1, is EAGVTQSPTHLIKTRGQQATLRCSPISGHTSVYWYQQALGLGLQFLLWYDEGEERNRGNFPPRFSGRQFPNYSSELNVNALELEDSALYLCASSLAGEVTEAFFGQGTRLTVV.

The V and J genes are TRBV5-1 and TRBJ2-5, with 16 bases lining up with TRBD2. After removal of 4 bases from V and 5 bases from J, the junction contained 11 bases not matched to a gene. Per the germline V gene, CDR1 is SGHRS and CDR2 is YFSETQ. The CDR3 totals 18 residues. CDR3 loop: CASSPGLAGGPSDETQYF. The CDR3 DNA follows: TGCGCCAGCAGCCCGGGACTAGCGGGAGGGCCCAGCGACGAGACCCAGTACTTC.

The J gene is TRBJ2-1, the V gene TRBV6-1; D is perhaps TRBD2 (6 bases). CDR3 length: 16 residues. Germline lookup yields CDR1 MNHNS and CDR2 SASEGT. The V and J ends lost 2 bases and 0 bases respectively, with 11 bases between them. The CDR3 protein is CASSETVGLSYNEQFF. The CDR3 DNA is TGTGCCAGCAGTGAAACGGTGGGACTCTCCTACAATGAGCAGTTCTTC.

In its sample, this clone was seen a few times. J is TRBJ1-4 and V is TRBV12-2; the listed D gene, TRBD1, was not tested against the DNA. TRBV12-2 is a pseudogene locus. The CDR3 is 15 amino acids. This CDR3 reads CASRFGTATNEKLFF. As DNA, the CDR3 is TGTGCAAGTCGCTTCGGGACAGCCACTAATGAAAAACTGTTTTTT.

This clone was counted a few times. The chain employs TRBV20-1 and TRBJ1-1; D might be TRBD1 (5 bases). The CDR3 has 15 residues. Trimming took 3 bases from V and 2 from J, leaving 16 bases between them. Germline CDR1 is DFQATT and CDR2 is SNEGSKA (reference sequence). The CDR3 DNA sequence: TGCAGTGCTAGTCGCCCGGCAGGGCGAAACACTGAAGCTTTCTTT. Its translation is CSASRPAGRNTEAFF.

This sequence joins TRBV7-8 and TRBJ1-5; 7 nucleotides agree with TRBD1. The CDR3 totals 14 residues. Germline values: CDR1 SGHVS, CDR2 FQNEAQ. V dropped 5 bases and J dropped 4; count of bases not matched to a gene: 5. DNA for the CDR3: TGTGCCAGCAGCCAGGGGGACGCAAATCAGCCCCAGCATTTT. This gives the protein CASSQGDANQPQHF.

CDR3 nucleotide sequence: TGCGCCAGCAGCCACACGGGACGGAGGGATTCACCCCTCCACTTT. Translation: CASSHTGRRDSPLHF. V and J are TRBV4-1 and TRBJ1-6, with D maybe TRBD1 (5 bases). Between the trimmed V and J ends, which lost 3 bases and 8 bases, there was a span of 14 bases. CDR1 is MGHRA, CDR2 YSYEKL, per germline. The length of the CDR3 is 15 residues.

This rearrangement joins TRBV6-1 to TRBJ1-5, with no clear D. CDR1 and CDR2 from the germline V gene are MNHNS and SASEGT. V was cut by 2 bases and J by 0 bases, with 17 bases left in between. There are 18 residues in the CDR3. This chain's CDR3 is CASSEMFRAGDSNQPQHF. The CDR3 DNA follows: TGTGCCAGCAGTGAAATGTTCCGGGCGGGAGATAGCAATCAGCCCCAGCATTTT.

V gene TRBV30 combines with J gene TRBJ2-7, with 8 bases aligning to TRBD1. The CDR3 contains 12 residues. CDR1 is GTSNPN, CDR2 SVGIG, per germline (reference sequence). After removal of 8 bases from V and 0 bases from J, the junction contained 3 bases not matched to a gene. CDR3 residues: CARGQASYEQYF. CDR3 DNA sequence: TGTGCCCGGGGACAGGCCTCCTACGAGCAGTACTTC.

The chain uses TRBV30 and TRBJ1-4, with D possibly matching TRBD1 (6 bases). The ends were cut back, 7 bases at V and 5 bases at J, with 14 bases in the middle. Germline V gives CDR1 GTSNPN, CDR2 SVGIG (reference sequence). This CDR3 contains 13 residues. The CDR3 DNA reads TGTGCCTTGAATCGACAGGAAAATGAAAAACTGTTTTTT. It codes for CALNRQENEKLFF.

This chain joins TRBV5-4 and TRBJ2-1, with 11 nucleotides matching TRBD2. The CDR3 runs to 16 residues. In germline, CDR1 is SGHNT, CDR2 YYREEE (reference sequence). V gave up 4 bases and J gave up 4 bases; unmatched junction bases: 7. The CDR3 here is CASSHLSSGGYNEQFF. CDR3 coding DNA: TGTGCCAGCAGCCATCTTTCTAGCGGGGGGTACAATGAGCAGTTCTTC.

The chain couples TRBV7-2 to TRBJ2-5, with 8 bases lining up with TRBD2. The V segment lost 1 base and the J segment 6 bases; nucleotides outside the gene matches: 7. The CDR3 is 15 residues long. The germline V gene has CDR1 SGHTA and CDR2 FQGNSA. CDR3 bases: TGTGCCAGCAGCTTAGAACCGGGGGGGGCACAGACCCAGTACTTC. This codes for CASSLEPGGAQTQYF.

In this sample, this clone turned up a few times. This rearrangement joins TRBV7-9 to TRBJ1-4; TRBD1 matches 7 bases. The trim removed 5 bases at V and 3 bases at J, leaving 6 bases unmatched. The length of the CDR3 is 15 residues. The germline CDR1 and CDR2 sequences are SEHNR and FQNEAQ (reference sequence). CDR3 nucleotide sequence: TGTGCCAGCAGCGTCACAGGGGACCCTAATGAAAAACTGTTTTTT. Translated, it gives CASSVTGDPNEKLFF.

The chain joins TRBV5-8 to TRBJ1-4, with D possibly TRBD1 on 5 matching bases. The CDR3 loop spans 18 amino acids. The germline V gene encodes CDR1 SGHTS and CDR2 YDEGEE. The V end lost 2 bases, the J end lost 0 bases, and 17 bases lay between the germline ends. CDR3 region: CASSLGHAFISTNEKLFF. DNA for the CDR3: TGTGCCAGCAGCTTAGGACACGCTTTTATTTCAACTAATGAAAAACTGTTTTTT.

This clone was seen a handful of times. The chain employs TRBV18 and TRBJ1-1; 7 nucleotides align to TRBD1. Germline-derived CDR1 and CDR2 are KGHSH and LQKENI. This CDR3 is built from 15 residues. Trimming removed 1 base from V and 10 bases from J; junction bases left unmatched: 12. DNA of the CDR3: TGTGCCAGCTCACCACTATGGACAGGAACATTGGCAGCTTTCTTT. It yields the protein CASSPLWTGTLAAFF.

The V and J genes are TRBV27 and TRBJ2-1, with 15 positions matching TRBD2. The CDR3 has 17 amino acids. Germline-derived CDR1 and CDR2 are MNHEY and SMNVEV (reference sequence). V shed 4 bases, J shed 4 bases, and the junction held 5 bases outside the gene matches. The chain's CDR3 is CASSSGTSGGFYNEQFF. The CDR3 region has the DNA TGTGCCAGCAGTTCCGGGACTAGCGGGGGGTTTTACAATGAGCAGTTCTTC.